Presented here are 3 T cell receptor beta chains from one specimen sequenced in a study of shared clonotypes between healthy human individuals (dated by TCRdb to 2020 to 2022). The method was the immunoSEQ multiplex PCR assay. What TCRdb holds here is the immuneACCESS table cut down to in-frame rearrangements. Part of the clones is not present; checked against another copy, under half of the missing clones reflect an unresolved V gene, and the others are unexplained. This sample is represented by about 2,500,000 clones; 90% to 95% of them were singletons. The ten largest clonotypes hold roughly 0.13% of the sample. The sequenced sample was naive CD4+ T cells sorted from blood. The meaning of the sample's cell subset or site label: CD45RA+ positively selected. The receptors were gathered from a man in his late teens or twenties in good health.

The V call is TRBV5-1, the J call TRBJ2-1; 7 bases map to TRBD2. The CDR3 sequence is 15 residues long. J gave up 3 bases and V 4 bases, and 7 bases lay outside the gene matches. Per the germline V gene, CDR1 is SGHRS and CDR2 is YFSETQ. The CDR3 region has the DNA TGCGCCAGCAGCCTGTGGGAGGGCCTCTACAATGAGCAGTTCTTC. As protein: CASSLWEGLYNEQFF.

This sequence joins TRBV4-1 and TRBJ2-7, with D possibly being TRBD2 (7 bases). Trimming removed 1 base from V and 7 bases from J, with 23 bases in between. The germline gives CDR1 MGHRA, CDR2 YSYEKL. The CDR3 loop spans 17 amino acids. The CDR3 loop is CASSQASGGGRLDEQYF. In DNA, the CDR3 is TGCGCCAGCAGCCAAGCCTCGGGGGGCGGTAGACTAGATGAGCAGTACTTC.

The chain has TRBV19 and TRBJ2-3, with D unclear. Trimming removed 9 bases from V and 4 bases from J, with 8 bases in between. Germline CDR1 LNHDA, CDR2 SQIVND (reference sequence). This CDR3 contains 11 residues. The CDR3, as DNA: TGTGCCAGCCAGGCCCCAGATACGCAGTATTTT. Residues: CASQAPDTQYF.